The following is a T cell receptor beta chain sequence with its context. The target antigen is unknown. This entry is derived from a study of shared clonotypes between healthy human individuals. Background on the study: CD4 naive and memory got three plates each, CD8 naive two, CD8 memory one.

Produced via immunoSEQ multiplex PCR; TCRdb's table is partial and in-frame only. The data hold about 2.5 million clones, with about nine tenths observed a single time. Study observations and caveats: Relative to memory subsets, naive subsets generally showed larger estimated richness.

The receptor was derived from a man aged 18-30 years in good health. Some clones in this sample may be carry-over from other donors' samples. The sequenced sample was naive CD4+ T cells from PBMCs. Subset defined: CD45RA+ positively selected.

For the CDR3, the DNA is TGCGCCAGCAGCGATAGCGGGAGCAGGGATAATGAGCAGTTCTTC. Translation: CASSDSGSRDNEQFF. This rearrangement joins TRBV5-1 to TRBJ2-1; 9 bases agree with TRBD2. CDR1 SGHRS and CDR2 YFSETQ come from the germline V gene. This CDR3 has 15 residues. The trim removed 4 bases at V and 7 bases at J, leaving 9 bases unmatched.